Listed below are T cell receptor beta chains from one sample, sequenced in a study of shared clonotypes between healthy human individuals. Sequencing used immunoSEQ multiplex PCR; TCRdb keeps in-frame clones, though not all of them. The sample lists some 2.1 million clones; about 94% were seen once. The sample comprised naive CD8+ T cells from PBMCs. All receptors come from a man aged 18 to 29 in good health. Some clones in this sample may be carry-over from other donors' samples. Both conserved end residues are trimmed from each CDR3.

CDR3aa: ASSPLGGHTEAF; v_gene: TRBV4-1; j_gene: TRBJ1-1
CDR3aa: ASSPRLAREVDTQY; v_gene: TRBV27; j_gene: TRBJ2-3
CDR3aa: ASSLASQEQY; v_gene: TRBV7-9; j_gene: TRBJ2-7
CDR3aa: AWDSAGETQY; v_gene: TRBV30; j_gene: TRBJ2-5
CDR3aa: ASSEGTFSYEQY; v_gene: TRBV9; j_gene: TRBJ2-7
CDR3aa: ASSHGLAGGPPEQY; v_gene: TRBV27; j_gene: TRBJ2-7
CDR3aa: ASSLVGGAYEQY; v_gene: TRBV7-8; j_gene: TRBJ2-7
CDR3aa: ASSPPEFAEKLF; v_gene: TRBV5-8; j_gene: TRBJ1-4
CDR3aa: AVHSHGYT; v_gene: TRBV7-9; j_gene: TRBJ1-2
CDR3aa: ASSEVLGNEQF; v_gene: TRBV2; j_gene: TRBJ2-1
CDR3aa: ASSFSGNTEAF; v_gene: TRBV27; j_gene: TRBJ1-1
CDR3aa: ASIKVARVGDTQY; v_gene: TRBV7-8; j_gene: TRBJ2-3
CDR3aa: ASSADELGEGYT; v_gene: TRBV19; j_gene: TRBJ1-2
CDR3aa: ASRVRGPPNEQF; v_gene: TRBV19; j_gene: TRBJ2-1
CDR3aa: ASSPWDSTGKLF; v_gene: TRBV4-3; j_gene: TRBJ1-4
CDR3aa: ASRQLLRGGEQF; v_gene: TRBV14; j_gene: TRBJ2-1
CDR3aa: ASSLPLRLAGVPDTQY; v_gene: TRBV7-8; j_gene: TRBJ2-3
CDR3aa: ASSPTGGWIEAF; v_gene: TRBV7-9; j_gene: TRBJ1-1
CDR3aa: ASSPIPRLDYNEQF; v_gene: TRBV7-9; j_gene: TRBJ2-1
CDR3aa: ASSSTGTFGETQY; v_gene: TRBV7-9; j_gene: TRBJ2-5
CDR3aa: ASRPAQGDKLF; v_gene: TRBV5-6; j_gene: TRBJ1-4
CDR3aa: ASSDGTSGSSGNEQF; v_gene: TRBV9; j_gene: TRBJ2-1
CDR3aa: ASSPHPGDRGLTRSGELF; v_gene: TRBV19; j_gene: TRBJ2-2
CDR3aa: ASSHGSYEQY; v_gene: TRBV7-9; j_gene: TRBJ2-7
CDR3aa: ASSQEWQGIYEQY; v_gene: TRBV4-2; j_gene: TRBJ2-7
CDR3aa: ASSADTYYYEQY; v_gene: TRBV6-1; j_gene: TRBJ2-7
CDR3aa: ASSQDPRTGQY; v_gene: TRBV4-1; j_gene: TRBJ2-4